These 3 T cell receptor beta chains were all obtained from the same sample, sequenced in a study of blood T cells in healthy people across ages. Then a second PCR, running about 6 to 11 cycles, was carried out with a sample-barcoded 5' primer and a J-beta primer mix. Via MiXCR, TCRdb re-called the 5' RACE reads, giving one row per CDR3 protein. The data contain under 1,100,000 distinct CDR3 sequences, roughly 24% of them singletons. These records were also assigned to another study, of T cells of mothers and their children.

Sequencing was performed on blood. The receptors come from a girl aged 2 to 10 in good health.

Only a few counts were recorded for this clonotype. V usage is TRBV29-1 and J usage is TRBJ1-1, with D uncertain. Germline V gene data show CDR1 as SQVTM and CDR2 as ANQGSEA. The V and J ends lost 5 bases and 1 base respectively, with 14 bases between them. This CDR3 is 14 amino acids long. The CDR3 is CSVRRVAENTEAFF. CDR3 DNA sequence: TGCAGCGTTCGGCGGGTTGCGGAGAACACTGAAGCTTTCTTT. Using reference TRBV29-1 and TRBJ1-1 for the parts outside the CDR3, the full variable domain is SAVISQKPSRDICQRGTSLTIQCQVDSQVTMMFWYRQQPGQSLTLIATANQGSEATYESGFVIDKFPISRPNLTFSTLTVSNMSPEDSSIYLCSVRRVAENTEAFFGQGTRLTVV.

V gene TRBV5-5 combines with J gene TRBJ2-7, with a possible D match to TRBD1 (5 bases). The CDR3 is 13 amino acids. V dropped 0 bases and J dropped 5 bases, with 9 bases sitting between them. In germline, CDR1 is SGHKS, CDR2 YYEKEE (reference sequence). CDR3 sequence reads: CASSLVWGDEQYF. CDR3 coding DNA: TGTGCCAGCAGCTTGGTTTGGGGCGACGAGCAGTACTTC.

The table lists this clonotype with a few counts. DNA of the CDR3: TGTGCCAGCAGTTTGGGTCTCCCAGAGACAGATACGCAGTATTTT. Translation gives CASSLGLPETDTQYF. This chain uses TRBV12-3 or TRBV12-4 with TRBJ2-3; D gene unclear. V lost 3 bases to trimming and J lost 3 bases, with 13 bases between them. The CDR3 runs to 15 residues.